The T cell receptor beta chain described here comes from a study of shared clonotypes between healthy human individuals. Whole-study findings and limits: Generation probabilities of non-shared clonotypes were lower (relative to those shared by all four donors).

Assay used: immunoSEQ multiplex PCR; TCRdb lists only in-frame clones, some missing. The sample has around 1.9 million clones, around 93% seen once. For this clone: What it binds is unknown. This CDR3 is also generated by other DNA sequences in the sample.

This CDR3 is built from 11 residues. V dropped 5 bases and J dropped 5 bases, with 5 bases sitting between them. Germline V lookup: CDR1 MNHEY, CDR2 SMNVEV (reference sequence). CD45RO-negative, CCR7-positively selected cells formed the naive CD8 fraction, excluding terminally differentiated effector memory CD45RA+ cells. The chain links TRBV27 to TRBJ2-3; D uncertain. Sequencing was performed on naive CD8+ T cells from PBMCs. The receptor was isolated from a man aged 18 to 30 in good health. Some clones in this sample may be carry-over from other donors' samples. The CDR3 nucleotides read TGTGCCAGCAGTCGAGGAGATACGCAGTATTTT. Translated, it gives CASSRGDTQYF.